This T cell receptor beta chain was captured by sequencing in a study of T-cell memory formation after mild COVID-19. A single record per CDR3 protein comes from TCRdb applying MiXCR to the 5' RACE reads. The table records about 350,000 distinct CDR3 sequences, roughly an eighth of them present only once. Germline CDR1 reads SQVTM; CDR2 reads ANQGSEA. This CDR3 is 13 amino acids long. With 6 bases removed from V and 0 bases from J, the gap between germline ends came to 11 bases. The V gene is TRBV29-1, the J gene TRBJ1-1; D ambiguous. The sequencing sample was made of PBMCs or a T cell subset sorted from them (not recorded which). This TCR was sampled from a man between 18 and 35 years old who had mild COVID-19 (a few samples of this study predate the infection). Cell type and time point are not known. The CDR3 DNA reads as TGCAGCGTCACGACACCGATGAACACTGAAGCTTTCTTT. It specifies CSVTTPMNTEAFF.